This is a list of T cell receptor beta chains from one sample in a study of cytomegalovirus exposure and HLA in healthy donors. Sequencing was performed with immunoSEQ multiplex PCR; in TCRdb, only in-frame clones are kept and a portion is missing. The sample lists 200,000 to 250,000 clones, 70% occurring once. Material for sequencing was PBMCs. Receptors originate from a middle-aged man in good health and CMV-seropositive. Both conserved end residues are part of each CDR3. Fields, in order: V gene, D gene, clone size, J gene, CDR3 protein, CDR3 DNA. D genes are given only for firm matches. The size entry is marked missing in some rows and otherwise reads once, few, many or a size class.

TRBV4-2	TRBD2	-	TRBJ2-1	CASSQEWGGGAFEQFF	TGTGCCAGCAGCCAAGAGTGGGGCGGGGGGGCCTTTGAGCAGTTCTTC
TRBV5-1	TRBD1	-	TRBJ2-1	CASSWKPGQGKNEQFF	TGCGCCAGCAGCTGGAAGCCGGGACAGGGTAAAAATGAGCAGTTCTTC
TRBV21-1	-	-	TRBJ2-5	CASSKVGGTGDIQETQYF	TGTGCCAGCAGCAAAGTGGGAGGGACAGGGGATATACAAGAGACCCAGTACTTC
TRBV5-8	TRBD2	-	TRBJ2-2	CASSLDGSGGSGELFF	TGTGCCAGCAGCTTGGATGGTAGCGGGGGGTCCGGGGAGCTGTTTTTT
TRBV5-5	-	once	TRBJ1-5	CASSLAQGNQPQHF	TGTGCCAGCAGCTTGGCACAGGGCAATCAGCCCCAGCATTTT
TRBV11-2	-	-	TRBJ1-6	CASRLAGTISSYNSPLHF	TGTGCCAGCAGACTGGCGGGTACGATCAGCTCCTATAATTCACCCCTCCACTTT
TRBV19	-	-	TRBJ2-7	CASSSRDSYYEQYF	TGTGCCAGTAGCTCTCGGGACTCCTATTACGAGCAGTACTTC
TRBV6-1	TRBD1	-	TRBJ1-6	CASTERDSPLHF	TGTGCCAGCACTGAAAGGGACAGCCCCCTCCACTTT
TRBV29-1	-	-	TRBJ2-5	CSDYEVAETQYF	TGCAGCGATTATGAGGTTGCAGAGACCCAGTACTTC
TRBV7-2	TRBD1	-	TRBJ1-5	CASSYGQASNQPQHF	TGTGCCAGCAGCTACGGACAGGCTAGCAATCAGCCCCAGCATTTT
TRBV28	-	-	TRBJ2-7	CASSLAVTYEQYF	TGTGCCAGCAGTTTGGCAGTTACCTACGAGCAGTACTTC
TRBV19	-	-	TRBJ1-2	CASSIRPSRSYGYTF	TGTGCCAGTAGTATTCGGCCTTCGAGGAGCTATGGCTACACCTTC